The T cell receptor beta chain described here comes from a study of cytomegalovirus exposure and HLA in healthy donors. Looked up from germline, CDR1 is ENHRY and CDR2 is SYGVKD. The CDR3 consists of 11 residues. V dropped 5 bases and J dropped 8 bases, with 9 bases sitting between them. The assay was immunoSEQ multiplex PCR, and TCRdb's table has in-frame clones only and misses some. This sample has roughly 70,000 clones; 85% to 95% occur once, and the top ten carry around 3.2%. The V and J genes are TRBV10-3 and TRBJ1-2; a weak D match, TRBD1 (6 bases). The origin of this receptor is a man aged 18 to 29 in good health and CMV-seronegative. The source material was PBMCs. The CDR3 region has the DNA TGTGCCATCAGTCCAGGGGAAGGCTACACCTTC. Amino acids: CAISPGEGYTF.